This record looks at one T cell receptor (beta chain) sequence and its context. The antigen remains undetermined. The CDR3 covers 15 residues. V shed 5 bases and J shed 3 bases, with 17 bases lying between them. Germline V CDR1 and CDR2: MNHEY, SMNVEV (reference sequence). This sample is part of a study of graft-versus-host responses after intestinal transplantation. Overall study: Each transplant was multivisceral, liver-intestinal, or isolated intestinal. Every transplant recipient was induced with anti-thymocyte globulin, then maintained on tacrolimus and steroids for about 3 years.

Using immunoSEQ multiplex PCR, the repertoire was profiled, and TCRdb retains in-frame clones only, with some absent. Of about 120,000 clones in the sample, 93% were seen once. Broader study findings: There were GvH clones found in recipient marrow, and some of them appeared first in ileum or blood.

This receptor was obtained from a human donor who was the organ donor for an intestinal transplant. The input for sequencing was unstimulated CD8+ T cells sorted from spleen or lymph node cells, taken before transplant. The chain is built from TRBV27 and TRBJ2-7, with D perhaps assigned TRBD1 or TRBD2 (5 bases each). This CDR3 is CASSPRGPPYYEQYF. Written as DNA, the CDR3 is TGTGCCAGCAGTCCCCGGGGCCCTCCCTACTACGAGCAGTACTTC.